This record looks at one T cell receptor (beta chain) sequence and its context. V was trimmed by 6 bases and J by 4 bases, leaving 9 bases between them. CDR1 and CDR2 (germline): MNHNS, SASEGT. CDR3 size: 13 residues. Genomic DNA constituted the template upon which TCR beta VDJ and CDR3 profiling was performed. Each CDR3 protein is one row after TCRdb ran MiXCR on the reads. The sample has around 140,000 distinct CDR3 sequences; 41% are singletons. The data were taken from a study of CD8+CD57+ T cells in acquired aplastic anemia. Background on the study: Average CD4+ read depth in healthy donors was roughly 10 million reads.

Sequenced material: sorted CD4+, CD8+, or CD8+CD57+ T cells (not recorded which) from PBMCs. The TCR was taken from a human donor in good health, serving as a control. The V call is TRBV6-1, the J call TRBJ1-4; TRBD1 might be the D (5 bases). The CDR3 DNA follows: TGTGCCAGCAGGAGACAGCTTAATGAAAAACTGTTTTTT. This encodes CASRRQLNEKLFF.